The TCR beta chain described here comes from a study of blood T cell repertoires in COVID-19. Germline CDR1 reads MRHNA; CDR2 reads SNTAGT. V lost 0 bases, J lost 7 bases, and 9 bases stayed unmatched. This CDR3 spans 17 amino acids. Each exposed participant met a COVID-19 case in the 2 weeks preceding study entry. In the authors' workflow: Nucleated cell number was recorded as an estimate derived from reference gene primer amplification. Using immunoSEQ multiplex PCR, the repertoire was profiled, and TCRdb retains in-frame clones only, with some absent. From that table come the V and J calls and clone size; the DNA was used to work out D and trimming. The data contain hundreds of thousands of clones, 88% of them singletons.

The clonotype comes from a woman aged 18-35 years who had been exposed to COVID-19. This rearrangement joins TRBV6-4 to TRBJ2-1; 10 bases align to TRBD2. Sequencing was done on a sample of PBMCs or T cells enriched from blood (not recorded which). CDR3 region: CASSDSWLAGAGNEQFF. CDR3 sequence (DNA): TGTGCCAGCAGTGACTCTTGGCTAGCGGGAGCGGGGAATGAGCAGTTCTTC.